This TCR beta chain appears in the sequencing data of a study of T cells expressing NK-cell markers. Study summary: From sorted CD3+CD56+NKG2C+, CD3+CD56+NKG2C- and CD3+CD56-NKG2C+ T cells came the TCR beta repertoires. There were seven HCMV-seropositive donors and one seronegative donor among the eight sequenced. Notes on the study in general: The study found dominant NKG2C+ clonotypes at about 1.0-7.0% of CD8+ T cells in about six donors.

Germline assignment: CDR1 SNHLY and CDR2 FYNNEI. This CDR3 spans 14 amino acids. TCRdb reworked the 5' RACE reads into one entry per CDR3 protein, no DNA. The sample totals about 260,000 distinct CDR3 sequences; its top ten clones hold roughly 4.2%. Of note for this clonotype: The antigen is undetermined.

The clonotype comes from a woman aged 18 to 75 in good health. The V gene is TRBV2, the J gene TRBJ2-7. The sample was blood T cells: a sorted CD56 or NKG2C T cell subset, CD4+ or CD8+ T cells, or bulk PBMC T cells (not recorded which). This chain's CDR3 is CASSADRNSYEQYF.